The 16 T cell receptor beta chains reported below all come from one sample, sequenced in a study of blood T cell repertoires in COVID-19. Clones were read by immunoSEQ multiplex PCR, and TCRdb kept only the in-frame ones, dropping some. The sample consists of under 150,000 clones, approximately 87% of them appearing once. Sequences were obtained from peripheral blood. The receptors here all came from a man between 65 and 85 years old with active COVID-19.

V and J are TRBV28 and TRBJ1-1, with D possibly matching TRBD1 (5 bases). V was trimmed by 2 bases and J by 0 bases, leaving 7 bases between them. The CDR3 spans 14 residues. The germline V gene has CDR1 MDHEN and CDR2 SYDVKM. The CDR3, as DNA: TGTGCCAGCAGTTTAACCAGGGTGAACACTGAAGCTTTCTTT. Its protein product is CASSLTRVNTEAFF. Full variable domain (missing parts from reference TRBV28 and TRBJ1-1): DVKVTQSSRYLVKRTGEKVFLECVQDMDHENMFWYRQDPGLGLRLIYFSYDVKMKEKGDIPEGYSVSREKKERFSLILESASTNQTSMYLCASSLTRVNTEAFFGQGTRLTVV.

This chain links TRBV5-6 with TRBJ2-1; 9 positions agree with TRBD2. J lost 0 bases, V lost 1 base, and 5 bases had no gene match. Germline V CDR1 and CDR2: SGHDT, YYEEEE. The CDR3 contains 17 residues. The CDR3 loop is CASSLRLAASSYNEQFF. CDR3 in DNA: TGTGCCAGCAGCTTGAGACTAGCGGCGAGCTCCTACAATGAGCAGTTCTTC.

The J gene is TRBJ2-2, the V gene TRBV11-3; 7 positions agree with TRBD2. From germline, CDR1 is SGHNT and CDR2 YENEEA. The length of the CDR3 is 16 residues. The junction had 11 bases not matched to a gene; V was cut back by 2 bases and J by 8 bases. This chain's CDR3 is CASSLRSSGIQGELFF. The CDR3 DNA reads as TGTGCCAGCAGCTTAAGGTCCAGCGGGATTCAGGGGGAGCTGTTTTTT.

This chain connects TRBV5-6 to TRBJ2-1, with 14 bases identical to TRBD2. The CDR3 spans 18 residues. Germline loops: CDR1 SGHDT, CDR2 YYEEEE. J lost 9 bases, V lost 1 base, and 12 bases had no gene match. CDR3 sequence: CASSLWGTSGSSTGEQFF. The CDR3 coding sequence is TGTGCCAGCAGCTTGTGGGGGACTAGCGGGAGCTCTACGGGTGAGCAGTTCTTC.

The chain is built from TRBV5-6 and TRBJ2-1, with 9 bases fitting TRBD1. Germline CDR1 is SGHDT and CDR2 is YYEEEE. The CDR3 contains 16 residues. The ends lost 5 bases at V and 2 bases at J; junction bases unmatched: 8. The CDR3 loop reads CASRRGTGRAYNEQFF. The CDR3 DNA follows: TGTGCCAGCAGGCGTGGGACAGGGCGAGCCTACAATGAGCAGTTCTTC.

This chain connects TRBV4-3 to TRBJ1-2; no definite D call. V shed 0 bases and J shed 6 bases, with 20 bases lying between them. CDR1 and CDR2 from the germline V gene are LGHNA and YSLEER. This CDR3 spans 17 amino acids. The CDR3 sequence is CASSQDLEALGPNGYTF. The CDR3, as DNA: TGCGCCAGCAGCCAAGATTTAGAGGCCCTTGGCCCCAATGGCTACACCTTC.

This chain joins TRBV27 and TRBJ2-7, with D perhaps TRBD1 (5 bases). CDR1 is MNHEY, CDR2 SMNVEV, per germline (reference sequence). Trimming stripped 2 bases from V and 0 bases from J, with 23 bases between. This CDR3 has 19 amino acids. The CDR3 is CASSLIDRLPRRTSYEQYF. The DNA of the CDR3 is TGTGCCAGCAGTTTAATCGACAGACTCCCCAGGCGAACCTCCTACGAGCAGTACTTC.

Only one count was recorded for this clone. This chain uses TRBV6-5 with TRBJ2-7; possible D gene TRBD1, 6 bases. The germline V gene has CDR1 MNHEY and CDR2 SVGAGI. This CDR3 is 14 amino acids long. Trimming removed 5 bases from V and 6 bases from J, with 17 bases in between. The CDR3 nucleotides are TGTGCCAGCAGTCTTGGACAGTGGGCGAGCGAGCAGTACTTC. As protein: CASSLGQWASEQYF.

The J gene is TRBJ2-5, the V gene TRBV5-1; 11 nucleotides match TRBD1. CDR3 length: 15 amino acids. V lost 5 bases to trimming and J lost 3 bases; unmatched junction nucleotides: 6. Germline V gene sequence: CDR1 SGHRS, CDR2 YFSETQ. DNA of the CDR3: TGCGCCAGCAGGCCCGGGACAGGGGGTGAAGAGACCCAGTACTTC. Translating gives CASRPGTGGEETQYF.

A single count supports this clone. The gene calls are TRBV6-5 and TRBJ2-5, with D perhaps TRBD2 (5 bases). The CDR3 loop spans 14 amino acids. Looked up from germline, CDR1 is MNHEY and CDR2 is SVGAGI. Trimming removed 6 bases from V and 5 bases from J, with 16 bases in between. CDR3 in amino acids: CASSGADFSETQYF. The CDR3 nucleotides are TGTGCCAGCAGCGGAGCGGATTTCTCCGAGACCCAGTACTTC.

There are a few counts of this clone. The rearrangement joins TRBV7-2 to TRBJ2-1; D is unresolved. The germline gives CDR1 SGHTA, CDR2 FQGNSA. CDR3 size: 13 residues. The germline V and J ends were trimmed by 3 bases and 4 bases, with 7 bases remaining between them. In DNA, the CDR3 is TGTGCCAGCAGCTTCCAACGGTACAATGAGCAGTTCTTC. Translated, it gives CASSFQRYNEQFF.

The J gene is TRBJ2-5, the V gene TRBV5-1, with D unresolved. CDR1 SGHRS and CDR2 YFSETQ come from the germline V gene. There are 14 residues in the CDR3. Trimming stripped 0 bases from V and 2 bases from J, with 8 bases between. The CDR3 DNA is TGCGCCAGCAGCTTGGGACACCAGCAAGAGACCCAGTACTTC. Protein sequence: CASSLGHQQETQYF.

The V call is TRBV4-2, the J call TRBJ2-5; TRBD2 agrees at 7 bases. This CDR3 has 17 residues. The V segment lost 3 bases and the J segment 2 bases; nucleotides outside the gene matches: 12. Germline CDR1 and CDR2: LGHNA and YNFKEQ. DNA for the CDR3: TGTGCCAGCAGCCATCATCCCCCTAGCGGAACTCAAGAGACCCAGTACTTC. Encoded protein: CASSHHPPSGTQETQYF.

In this sample, this clone turned up once. V gene TRBV28 combines with J gene TRBJ2-3; no reliable D call. V lost 1 base and J lost 11, with 16 bases in between. This CDR3 has 14 residues. Germline V lookup: CDR1 MDHEN, CDR2 SYDVKM. This CDR3 is CASSLSERLRRQYF. The CDR3 bases are TGTGCCAGCAGTTTATCGGAGAGGCTGCGAAGGCAGTATTTT.

Comments on this clone: Compared with germline, one end of the junction differs, possibly owing to a read error. CDR3 coding DNA: TGTGCCAGCAGGTTAGGGGCCTCTGGCGAGCAGTACTTC. Protein: CASRLGASGEQYF. The V and J genes are TRBV13 and TRBJ2-7, with D maybe TRBD1 (5 bases). CDR1 and CDR2 (germline): PRHDT, FYEKMQ (reference sequence). This CDR3 spans 13 amino acids.

This chain uses TRBV19 with TRBJ1-2, with D perhaps TRBD1 (5 bases). Trimming took 4 bases from V and 0 from J, leaving 18 bases between them. Germline CDR1 and CDR2: LNHDA and SQIVND (reference sequence). The CDR3 has 17 residues. The CDR3 DNA is TGTGCCAGTAGTAAAAGGGGCCTGACCTCCCCTAACTATGGCTACACCTTC. As protein: CASSKRGLTSPNYGYTF.